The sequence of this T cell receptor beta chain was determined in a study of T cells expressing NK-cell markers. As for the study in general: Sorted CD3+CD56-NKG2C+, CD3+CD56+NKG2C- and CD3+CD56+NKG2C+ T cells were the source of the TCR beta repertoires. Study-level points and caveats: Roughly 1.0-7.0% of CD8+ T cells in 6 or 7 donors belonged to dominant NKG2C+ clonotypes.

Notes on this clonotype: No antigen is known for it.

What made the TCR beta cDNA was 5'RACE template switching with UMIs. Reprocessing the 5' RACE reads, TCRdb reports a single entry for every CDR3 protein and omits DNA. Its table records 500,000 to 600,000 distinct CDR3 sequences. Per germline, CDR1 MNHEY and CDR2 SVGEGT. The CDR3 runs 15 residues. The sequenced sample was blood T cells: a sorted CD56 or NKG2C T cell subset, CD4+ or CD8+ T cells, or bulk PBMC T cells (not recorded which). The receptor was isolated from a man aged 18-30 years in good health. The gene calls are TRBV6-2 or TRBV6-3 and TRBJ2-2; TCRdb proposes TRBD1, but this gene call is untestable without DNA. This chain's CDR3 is CASRRGTVNTGELFF.